The 32 T cell receptor beta chains below all came from one sample that was sequenced in a study of Ad26.COV2.S vaccination and SARS-CoV-2 variants. Using immunoSEQ multiplex PCR, the repertoire was profiled, and TCRdb retains in-frame clones only, with some absent. The sample has about 350,000 clones; 75% to 90% are singletons. The treatment: approximately 18 received Ad26.COV2.S at low or high dose, single or two shots; five or six received placebo; per-sample allocation not given. Samples were taken on day 63 after the first vaccine or placebo injection. This specimen was peripheral blood, taken in a trial of Ad26.COV2.S vaccine versus placebo. Every receptor here comes from a person between 18 and 60 years old who received the Ad26.COV2.S COVID-19 vaccine or a placebo.

The chain couples TRBV5-4 to TRBJ1-2; D possibly corresponds to TRBD1 (5 bases). V was shortened by 4 bases and J by 4 bases, with 8 bases between the two germline ends. Germline V gene sequence: CDR1 SGHNT, CDR2 YYREEE (reference sequence). The length of the CDR3 is 12 residues. The CDR3 sequence: CASSADSYGYTF. As DNA, the CDR3 is TGTGCCAGCAGCGCCGACAGCTATGGCTACACCTTC.

The rearrangement uses TRBV7-9 and TRBJ1-6; D is undetermined. This CDR3 spans 15 amino acids. Germline CDR1 is SEHNR and CDR2 is FQNEAQ (reference sequence). With 5 bases removed from V and 8 bases from J, the gap between germline ends came to 16 bases. The CDR3 DNA sequence: TGTGCCAGCAGCCCCGGGGTCCGGGGTGATTCACCCCTCCACTTT. Translated, it gives CASSPGVRGDSPLHF.

J is TRBJ2-1 and V is TRBV2, with a possible D match to TRBD2 (6 bases). The CDR3 is 14 residues long. Germline-derived CDR1 and CDR2 are SNHLY and FYNNEI. Deletions cut 4 bases from V and 3 bases from J, with 10 bases between. CDR3 in DNA: TGTGCCAGCAGTGCTGGGGGGAACTACAATGAGCAGTTCTTC. Translated: CASSAGGNYNEQFF.

The chain couples TRBV19 to TRBJ1-2, with 8 positions matching TRBD1. The germline V gene has CDR1 LNHDA and CDR2 SQIVND (reference sequence). This CDR3 spans 14 amino acids. Trimming cost V 4 bases and J 6 bases; bases outside gene matches: 7. The CDR3 DNA sequence: TGTGCCAGTAGTACCCGGACAGGGTATAATGGCTACACCTTC. This codes for CASSTRTGYNGYTF. The complete variable domain, with remaining parts taken from reference TRBV19 and TRBJ1-2, reads DGGITQSPKYLFRKEGQNVTLSCEQNLNHDAMYWYRQDPGQGLRLIYYSQIVNDFQKGDIAEGYSVSREKKESFPLTVTSAQKNPTAFYLCASSTRTGYNGYTFGSGTRLTVV.

To note about this clone: Other DNA sequences in this sample translate to the same CDR3. This chain uses TRBV5-1 with TRBJ2-3; the D is unclear. Germline CDR1 reads SGHRS; CDR2 reads YFSETQ. The CDR3 covers 13 residues. The ends were cut back, 2 bases at V and 2 bases at J, with 6 bases in the middle. CDR3 nucleotides: TGCGCCAGCAGCTTAGTTCCCACAGATACGCAGTATTTT. Amino acids: CASSLVPTDTQYF.

The chain joins TRBV7-2 to TRBJ2-5; 9 nucleotides match TRBD2. The J segment lost 5 bases and the V segment lost 6 bases, leaving 7 bases of the junction unmatched. The CDR3 spans 14 residues. Germline CDR1 SGHTA, CDR2 FQGNSA. The CDR3 reads CASRSSGVRETQYF. The CDR3 DNA is TGTGCCAGCAGGTCTAGCGGGGTGCGGGAGACCCAGTACTTC.

The CDR3 DNA is TGTGCCAGCAGTTTGGGGAACTCGAAAAACATTCAGTACTTC. Translation gives CASSLGNSKNIQYF. The rearrangement links TRBV28 to TRBJ2-4, with D unresolved. V lost 3 bases, J lost 4 bases, and 10 bases lay in between. Per germline, CDR1 MDHEN and CDR2 SYDVKM. The CDR3 is 14 amino acids.

V usage is TRBV27 and J usage is TRBJ1-2; no clear D gene. The CDR3 totals 13 residues. Trimming took 5 bases from V and 1 from J, leaving 8 bases between them. Germline CDR1 MNHEY, CDR2 SMNVEV (reference sequence). The CDR3 coding sequence is TGTGCCAGCAGTCCTTTGGGTAACTATGGCTACACCTTC. Its protein product is CASSPLGNYGYTF.

As for this clone: Other nucleotide sequences from this sample produce the same CDR3. The V gene is TRBV6-2 or TRBV6-3, the J gene TRBJ2-2; the D gene is possibly TRBD2 (6 bases). Trimming removed 5 bases at V and 6 bases at J, with 7 bases between. Germline lookup yields CDR1 MNHEY and CDR2 SVGEGT. CDR3 size: 12 residues. The CDR3 nucleotides are TGTGCCAGCAGTCCGGGGGCCGGGGAGCTGTTTTTT. Translation gives CASSPGAGELFF.

Of note for this clone: Other DNA sequences in this specimen translate into the identical CDR3. V usage is TRBV2 and J usage is TRBJ1-2; D is uncertain. Germline values: CDR1 SNHLY, CDR2 FYNNEI. V lost 2 bases, J lost 2 bases, and 6 bases lay in between. This CDR3 spans 13 amino acids. CDR3 nucleotides: TGTGCCAGCAGTGAATCCGGGAACTATGGCTACACCTTC. This sequence encodes CASSESGNYGYTF.

The chain is built from TRBV19 and TRBJ2-7, with 8 bases lining up with TRBD1. Germline lookup yields CDR1 LNHDA and CDR2 SQIVND (reference sequence). With 3 bases clipped from V and 2 bases from J, the junction kept 9 bases outside the gene matches. This CDR3 has 16 residues. The CDR3, as DNA: TGTGCCAGTAGTATCTACTCGAGGACAGGGACCTACGAGCAGTACTTC. The encoded protein is CASSIYSRTGTYEQYF. Filled out from reference TRBV19 and TRBJ2-7, the complete variable domain reads DGGITQSPKYLFRKEGQNVTLSCEQNLNHDAMYWYRQDPGQGLRLIYYSQIVNDFQKGDIAEGYSVSREKKESFPLTVTSAQKNPTAFYLCASSIYSRTGTYEQYFGPGTRLTVT.

The gene calls are TRBV2 and TRBJ2-5, with 8 positions matching TRBD2. This CDR3 has 18 amino acids. Germline V gene sequence: CDR1 SNHLY, CDR2 FYNNEI. Losses at the gene ends were 7 bases for V and 0 bases for J; bases not matched to a gene: 16. This chain's CDR3 is CASNPGPAGGPYQETQYF. The CDR3 nucleotides are TGTGCCAGCAATCCAGGGCCGGCGGGGGGCCCGTACCAAGAGACCCAGTACTTC.

The chain has TRBV12-3 or TRBV12-4 and TRBJ1-1; D remains ambiguous. The CDR3 consists of 13 residues. Trimming removed 6 bases from V and 0 bases from J, with 8 bases in between. The CDR3: CASRGQLNTEAFF. Here the CDR3 DNA reads TGTGCCAGCAGAGGGCAGCTGAACACTGAAGCTTTCTTT.

CDR3 sequence: CASSSFSSQHF. DNA of the CDR3: TGTGCCAGCAGTTCCTTCTCATCCCAGCATTTT. J is TRBJ1-5 and V is TRBV28, with D unclear. Trimming pared 4 bases from V and 11 bases from J, leaving 9 bases between. Germline CDR1 MDHEN, CDR2 SYDVKM. This CDR3 is 11 amino acids long.

This clone was seen just once. The chain links TRBV4-2 to TRBJ1-2; D may be TRBD1 (6 bases). Germline V gene sequence: CDR1 LGHNA, CDR2 YNFKEQ. There are 15 residues in the CDR3. V shed 3 bases and J shed 4 bases, with 15 bases lying between them. As DNA, the CDR3 is TGTGCCAGCAGCCAGGAGAGGGGGGAACTCTATGGCTACACCTTC. Protein sequence: CASSQERGELYGYTF.

This sequence joins TRBV6-2 or TRBV6-3 and TRBJ2-1, with unresolved D. This CDR3 spans 13 amino acids. Germline V gene data show CDR1 as MNHEY and CDR2 as SVGEGT. V shed 0 bases and J shed 5 bases, with 5 bases lying between them. Written as DNA, the CDR3 is TGTGCCAGCAGTTACTCTCCGAACAATGAGCAGTTCTTC. Protein: CASSYSPNNEQFF.

This sequence joins TRBV5-1 and TRBJ1-1, with D perhaps matching TRBD1 (5 bases). Trimming cost V 4 bases and J 1 base, with 14 bases left between them. The CDR3 length is 15 residues. CDR1 is SGHRS and CDR2 is YFSETQ in the germline V gene. The CDR3 loop reads CASSSRQISNTEAFF. CDR3 in DNA: TGCGCCAGCAGCAGCCGACAGATTTCGAACACTGAAGCTTTCTTT.

The V gene is TRBV24-1, the J gene TRBJ1-4, with TRBD1 matching 9 bases. Germline assignment: CDR1 KGHDR and CDR2 SFDVKD. CDR3 length: 16 residues. With V trimmed by 3 bases and J by 7 bases, 8 bases remained unmatched. The CDR3 sequence is CATSDPSGTGTEKLFF. The CDR3 DNA sequence: TGTGCCACCAGTGATCCCTCCGGGACAGGGACTGAAAAACTGTTTTTT.

In its sample, this clone was seen once. The J gene is TRBJ2-7, the V gene TRBV19; 9 positions agree with TRBD1. The V gene's germline CDR1 is LNHDA and CDR2 SQIVND (reference sequence). CDR3 length equals 14 residues. V lost 3 bases, J lost 3 bases, and 3 bases stayed unmatched. Here the CDR3 DNA reads TGTGCCAGTAGTATCGGGGACAGGGTCTACGAGCAGTACTTC. Protein: CASSIGDRVYEQYF.

CDR3 bases: TGTGCCAGCAGTGAAGGACAGGGGGCCTTTGCCTCTGGAAACACCATATATTTT. It specifies CASSEGQGAFASGNTIYF. The chain employs TRBV6-1 and TRBJ1-3; 10 bases align to TRBD1. The CDR3 is made up of 18 amino acids. Germline V gene lookup returns CDR1 MNHNS and CDR2 SASEGT. The V gene end was trimmed by 1 base and the J gene end by 0 bases; junction bases not matched to a gene: 6.

The CDR3 DNA follows: TGTGCCAGCAGCCTAACGTGGGAGGGGGCCGTGACTGAAGCTTTCTTT. Amino acids: CASSLTWEGAVTEAFF. The V and J genes are TRBV5-6 and TRBJ1-1; TRBD1 agrees at 7 bases. This CDR3 has 16 residues. Germline loops: CDR1 SGHDT, CDR2 YYEEEE. The V gene end was trimmed by 4 bases and the J gene end by 5 bases; junction bases not matched to a gene: 14.

The J gene is TRBJ1-1, the V gene TRBV7-3; 8 nucleotides agree with TRBD1. Germline CDR1 is SGHTA and CDR2 is FQGTGA. The CDR3 is 13 residues long. Losses at the gene ends were 5 bases for V and 5 bases for J; bases not matched to a gene: 4. The CDR3 loop reads CASSTDRETEAFF. In DNA, the CDR3 is TGTGCCAGCAGCACGGACAGGGAGACTGAAGCTTTCTTT.

This clone came up once. V gene TRBV6-6 combines with J gene TRBJ2-5; TRBD1 matches at 9 bases. From germline, CDR1 is MNHNY and CDR2 SVGAGI (reference sequence). With V trimmed by 5 bases and J by 4 bases, 14 bases remained unmatched. CDR3 length: 17 residues. CDR3 sequence: CASSLYRGQGVGETQYF. The CDR3 region has the DNA TGTGCCAGCAGTCTATACCGGGGACAGGGCGTCGGAGAGACCCAGTACTTC.

The chain has TRBV6-6 and TRBJ2-4, with a possible D match to TRBD2 (5 bases). CDR1 is MNHNY and CDR2 is SVGAGI in the germline V gene (reference sequence). V was trimmed by 2 bases and J by 9 bases, leaving 8 bases between them. CDR3 length: 12 residues. CDR3 region: CASSYAEGIQYF. CDR3 DNA: TGTGCCAGCAGTTACGCCGAGGGCATTCAGTACTTC.

This clone was seen more than once but under ten times. The gene calls are TRBV6-5 and TRBJ1-1, with D maybe TRBD1 (6 bases). V lost 7 bases and J lost 3, with 9 bases in between. The CDR3 consists of 12 residues. CDR1 MNHEY and CDR2 SVGAGI come from the germline V gene. The CDR3 DNA is TGTGCCAGCACCAAGGGGGACACTGAAGCTTTCTTT. Amino acids: CASTKGDTEAFF.

Points on this clone: This clone may be a read error of a much larger clone one base away. At the DNA level, this CDR3 is encoded by other sequences in the same sample as well. The J gene is TRBJ2-1, the V gene TRBV12-3 or TRBV12-4; possible D gene TRBD2, 6 bases. The V and J ends lost 6 bases and 8 bases respectively, with 8 bases between them. This CDR3 comprises 11 residues. The CDR3 loop is CASSRGDEQFF. CDR3 sequence (DNA): TGTGCCAGCAGCCGCGGGGATGAGCAGTTCTTC.

The rearrangement uses TRBV7-3 and TRBJ2-5; 13 nucleotides align to TRBD2. The CDR3 has 15 amino acids. Losses at the gene ends were 5 bases for V and 5 bases for J; bases not matched to a gene: 5. CDR1 and CDR2 from the germline V gene are SGHTA and FQGTGA. The CDR3 bases are TGTGCCAGCAGCAAACTAGCGGGAGGGAAGGAGACCCAGTACTTC. It translates to CASSKLAGGKETQYF. Together with reference TRBV7-3 and TRBJ2-5, the CDR3 gives the full variable domain: GAGVSQTPSNKVTEKGKYVELRCDPISGHTALYWYRQSLGQGPEFLIYFQGTGAADDSGLPNDRFFAVRPEGSVSTLKIQRTERGDSAVYLCASSKLAGGKETQYFGPGTRLLVL.

The chain is built from TRBV15 and TRBJ2-1; no firm D call. Trimming cost V 7 bases and J 0 bases, with 16 bases left between them. Per germline, CDR1 LNHNV and CDR2 YYDKDF (reference sequence). The CDR3 extends over 16 amino acids. The CDR3 loop is CATNDKGLSSYNEQFF. DNA of the CDR3: TGTGCCACCAACGATAAGGGCTTGAGCTCCTACAATGAGCAGTTCTTC. Combining the CDR3 with reference TRBV15 and TRBJ2-1 gives the whole variable domain DAMVIQNPRYQVTQFGKPVTLSCSQTLNHNVMYWYQQKSSQAPKLLFHYYDKDFNNEADTPDNFQSRRPNTSFCFLDIRSPGLGDTAMYLCATNDKGLSSYNEQFFGPGTRLTVL.

This clone was detected only a few times. The V and J genes are TRBV6-5 and TRBJ1-4; 7 bases are shared with TRBD1. The CDR3 runs to 14 residues. Germline V gene sequence: CDR1 MNHEY, CDR2 SVGAGI. V lost 6 bases to trimming and J lost 5 bases; unmatched junction nucleotides: 6. This CDR3 is CASSPGQFNEKLFF. The CDR3 DNA follows: TGTGCCAGCAGCCCGGGACAGTTCAATGAAAAACTGTTTTTT.

The rearrangement links TRBV29-1 to TRBJ2-3; 8 positions match TRBD2. V trimming: 6 bases; J trimming: 0 bases; junction bases outside the gene matches: 5. The CDR3 spans 14 residues. Germline V gives CDR1 SQVTM, CDR2 ANQGSEA. The CDR3 nucleotides are TGCAGCGTGGCGGGGGGCTCTAGCACAGATACGCAGTATTTT. Residues: CSVAGGSSTDTQYF.

The gene calls are TRBV5-1 and TRBJ2-1; D is perhaps TRBD1 (6 bases). This CDR3 is 16 amino acids long. V lost 0 bases and J lost 4, with 14 bases in between. Germline CDR1 reads SGHRS; CDR2 reads YFSETQ. The CDR3 nucleotides are TGCGCCAGCAGCTTGGCTTTCGGGACAATTTACAATGAGCAGTTCTTC. This encodes CASSLAFGTIYNEQFF.

V is TRBV7-2 and J is TRBJ1-5; no reliable D call. Germline CDR1 and CDR2: SGHTA and FQGNSA. There are 13 residues in the CDR3. V was shortened by 5 bases and J by 3 bases, with 8 bases between the two germline ends. The CDR3 here is CASSQYNNQPQHF. The CDR3 DNA sequence: TGTGCCAGCAGCCAGTATAACAATCAGCCCCAGCATTTT.